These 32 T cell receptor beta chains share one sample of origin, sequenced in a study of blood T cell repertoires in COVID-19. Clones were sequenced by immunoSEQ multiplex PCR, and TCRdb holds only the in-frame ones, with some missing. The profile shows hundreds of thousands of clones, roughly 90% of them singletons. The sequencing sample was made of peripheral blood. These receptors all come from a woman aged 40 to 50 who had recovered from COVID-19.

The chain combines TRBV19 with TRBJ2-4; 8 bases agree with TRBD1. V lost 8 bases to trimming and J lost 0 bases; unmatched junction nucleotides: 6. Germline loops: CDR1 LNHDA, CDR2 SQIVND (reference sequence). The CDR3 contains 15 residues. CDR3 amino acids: CASSGTGLAKNIQYF. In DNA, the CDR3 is TGTGCCAGTTCTGGGACAGGTCTAGCCAAAAACATTCAGTACTTC.

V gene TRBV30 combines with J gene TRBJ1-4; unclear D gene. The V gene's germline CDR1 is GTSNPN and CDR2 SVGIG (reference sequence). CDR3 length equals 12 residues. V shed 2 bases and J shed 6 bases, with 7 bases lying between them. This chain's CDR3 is CAWSRGYEKLFF. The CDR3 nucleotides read TGTGCCTGGAGTCGGGGTTATGAAAAACTGTTTTTT. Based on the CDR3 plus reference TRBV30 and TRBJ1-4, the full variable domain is SQTIHQWPATLVQPVGSPLSLECTVEGTSNPNLYWYRQAAGRGLQLLFYSVGIGQISSEVPQNLSASRPQDRQFILSSKKLLLSDSGFYLCAWSRGYEKLFFGSGTQLSVL.

The CDR3 loop reads CATSRDRTGPLQETQYF. The CDR3 nucleotides are TGTGCCACCAGCAGAGATCGGACAGGGCCCCTCCAAGAGACCCAGTACTTC. The rearrangement joins TRBV15 to TRBJ2-5; 8 nucleotides match TRBD1. The CDR3 runs 17 residues. CDR1 and CDR2 (germline): LNHNV, YYDKDF (reference sequence). Unmatched junction bases numbered 7, after V lost 0 bases and J lost 1 base.

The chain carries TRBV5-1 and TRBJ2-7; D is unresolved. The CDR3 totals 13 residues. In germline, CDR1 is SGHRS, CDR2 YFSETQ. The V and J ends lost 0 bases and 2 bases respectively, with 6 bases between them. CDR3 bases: TGCGCCAGCAGCTTGGACAGTCCCTACGAGCAGTACTTC. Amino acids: CASSLDSPYEQYF.

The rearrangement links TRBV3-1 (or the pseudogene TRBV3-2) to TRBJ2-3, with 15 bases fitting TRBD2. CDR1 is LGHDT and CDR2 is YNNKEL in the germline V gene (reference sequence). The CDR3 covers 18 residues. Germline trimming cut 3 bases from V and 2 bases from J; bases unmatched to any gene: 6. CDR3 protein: CASSHLGLAGGDTDTQYF. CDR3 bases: TGTGCCAGCAGCCATCTCGGACTAGCGGGGGGGGACACAGATACGCAGTATTTT.

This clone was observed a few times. The CDR3 sequence: CSVDQRVGTDTQYF. CDR3 sequence (DNA): TGCAGCGTAGATCAACGGGTGGGCACAGATACGCAGTATTTT. This chain joins TRBV29-1 and TRBJ2-3; D not certain. Germline assignment: CDR1 SQVTM and CDR2 ANQGSEA. Deletions cut 6 bases from V and 1 base from J, with 14 bases between. This CDR3 contains 14 residues.

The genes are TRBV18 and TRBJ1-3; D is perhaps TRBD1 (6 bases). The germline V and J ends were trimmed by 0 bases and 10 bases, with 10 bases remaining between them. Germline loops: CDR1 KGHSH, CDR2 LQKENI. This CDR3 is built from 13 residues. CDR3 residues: CASSPPHRDTIYF. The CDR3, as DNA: TGTGCCAGCTCACCACCTCACAGGGATACCATATATTTT.

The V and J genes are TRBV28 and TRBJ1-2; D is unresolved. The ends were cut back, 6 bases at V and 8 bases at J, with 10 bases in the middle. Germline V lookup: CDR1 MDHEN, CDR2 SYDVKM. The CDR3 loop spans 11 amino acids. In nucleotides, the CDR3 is TGTGCCAGCAGCATAACGCGCGGCTACACCTTC. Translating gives CASSITRGYTF.

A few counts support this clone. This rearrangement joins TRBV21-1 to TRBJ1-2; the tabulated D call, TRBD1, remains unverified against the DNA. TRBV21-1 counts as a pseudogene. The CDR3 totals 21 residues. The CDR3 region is CASSRKIIQEPRHLTMATYTF. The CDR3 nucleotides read TGTGCCAGCAGCAGAAAAATTATACAGGAGCCGCGGCACTTAACTATGGCTACGTATACCTTC.

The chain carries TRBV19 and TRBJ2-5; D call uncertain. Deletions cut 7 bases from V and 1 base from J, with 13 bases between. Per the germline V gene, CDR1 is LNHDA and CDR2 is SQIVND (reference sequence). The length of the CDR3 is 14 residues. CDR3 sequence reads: CASKKSQAQETQYF. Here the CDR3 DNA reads TGTGCCAGTAAGAAAAGCCAGGCCCAAGAGACCCAGTACTTC.

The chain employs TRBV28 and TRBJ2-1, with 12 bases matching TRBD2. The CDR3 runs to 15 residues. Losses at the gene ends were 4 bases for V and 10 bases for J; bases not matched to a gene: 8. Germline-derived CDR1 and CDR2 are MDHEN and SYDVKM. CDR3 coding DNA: TGTGCCAGCAGTTCCGGGACTAGCGGGTTAAGGGAGCAGTTCTTC. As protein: CASSSGTSGLREQFF.

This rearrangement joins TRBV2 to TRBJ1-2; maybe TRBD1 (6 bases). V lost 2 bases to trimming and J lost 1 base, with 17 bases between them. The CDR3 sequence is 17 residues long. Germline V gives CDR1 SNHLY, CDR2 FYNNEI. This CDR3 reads CASSEIQAGEFNYGYTF. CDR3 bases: TGTGCCAGCAGTGAAATTCAGGCAGGGGAATTTAACTATGGCTACACCTTC. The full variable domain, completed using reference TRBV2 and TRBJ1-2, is EPEVTQTPSHQVTQMGQEVILRCVPISNHLYFYWYRQILGQKVEFLVSFYNNEISEKSEIFDDQFSVERPDGSNFTLKIRSTKLEDSAMYFCASSEIQAGEFNYGYTFGSGTRLTVV.

CDR3 nucleotide sequence: TGTGCCAGCAGTTCCCCAACACGATCTAGCGGGAGGGATACGCAGTATTTT. Protein sequence: CASSSPTRSSGRDTQYF. The V and J genes are TRBV27 and TRBJ2-3; 11 bases match TRBD2. The CDR3 spans 17 residues. The germline CDR1 and CDR2 sequences are MNHEY and SMNVEV (reference sequence). J lost 6 bases, V lost 4 bases, and 12 bases had no gene match.

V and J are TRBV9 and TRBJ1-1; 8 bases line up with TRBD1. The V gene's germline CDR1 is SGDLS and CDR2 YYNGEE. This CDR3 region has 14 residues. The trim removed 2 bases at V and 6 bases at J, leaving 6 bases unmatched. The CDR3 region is CASSVTGGEAEAFF. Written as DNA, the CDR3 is TGTGCCAGCAGCGTTACAGGGGGTGAGGCTGAAGCTTTCTTT.

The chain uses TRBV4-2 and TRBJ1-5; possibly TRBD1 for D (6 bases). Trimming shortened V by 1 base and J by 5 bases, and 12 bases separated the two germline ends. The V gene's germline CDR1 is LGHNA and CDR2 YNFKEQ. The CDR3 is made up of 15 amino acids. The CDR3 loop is CASSQGRTEDQPQHF. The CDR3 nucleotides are TGTGCCAGCAGCCAAGGACGGACAGAGGATCAGCCCCAGCATTTT.

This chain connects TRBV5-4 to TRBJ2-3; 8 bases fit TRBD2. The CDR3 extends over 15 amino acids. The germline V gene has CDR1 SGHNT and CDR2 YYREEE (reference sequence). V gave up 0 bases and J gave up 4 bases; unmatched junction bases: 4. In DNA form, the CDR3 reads TGTGCCAGCAGCTTGGTCGGGAGGGCCGCAGATACGCAGTATTTT. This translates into CASSLVGRAADTQYF.

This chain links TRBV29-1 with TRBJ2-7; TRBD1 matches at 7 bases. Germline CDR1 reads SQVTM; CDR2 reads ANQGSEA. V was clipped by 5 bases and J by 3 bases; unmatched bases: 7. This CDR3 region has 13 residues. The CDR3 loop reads CSVYGQADYEQYF. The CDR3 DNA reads TGCAGCGTTTACGGACAGGCAGACTACGAGCAGTACTTC.

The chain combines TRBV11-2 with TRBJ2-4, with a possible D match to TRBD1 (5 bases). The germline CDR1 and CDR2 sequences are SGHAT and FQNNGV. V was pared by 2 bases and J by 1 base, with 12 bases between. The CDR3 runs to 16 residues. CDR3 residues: CASSLFSTDAKNIQYF. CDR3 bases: TGTGCCAGCAGCTTATTTTCGACAGATGCCAAAAACATTCAGTACTTC.

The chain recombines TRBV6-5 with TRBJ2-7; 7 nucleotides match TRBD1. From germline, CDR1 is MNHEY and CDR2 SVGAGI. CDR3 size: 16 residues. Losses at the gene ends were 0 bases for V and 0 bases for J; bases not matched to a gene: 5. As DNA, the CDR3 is TGTGCCAGCAGTTACTCGACCGGGACAGTCTCCTACGAGCAGTACTTC. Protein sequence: CASSYSTGTVSYEQYF.

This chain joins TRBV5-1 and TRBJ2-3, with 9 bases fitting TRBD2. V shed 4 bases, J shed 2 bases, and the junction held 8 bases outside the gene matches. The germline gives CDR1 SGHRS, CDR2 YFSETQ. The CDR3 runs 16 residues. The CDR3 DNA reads TGCGCCAGCAGCGGACGAGCGGGGGGCATCACAGATACGCAGTATTTT. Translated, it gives CASSGRAGGITDTQYF. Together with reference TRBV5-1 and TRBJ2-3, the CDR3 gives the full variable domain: KAGVTQTPRYLIKTRGQQVTLSCSPISGHRSVSWYQQTPGQGLQFLFEYFSETQRNKGNFPGRFSGRQFSNSRSEMNVSTLELGDSALYLCASSGRAGGITDTQYFGPGTRLTVL.

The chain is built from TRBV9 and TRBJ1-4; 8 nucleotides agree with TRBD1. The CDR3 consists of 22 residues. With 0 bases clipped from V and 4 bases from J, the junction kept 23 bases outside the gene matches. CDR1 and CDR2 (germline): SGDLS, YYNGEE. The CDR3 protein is CASSVERWPPDREGRDNEKLFF. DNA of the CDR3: TGTGCCAGCAGCGTAGAGAGATGGCCTCCGGACAGGGAGGGACGTGATAATGAAAAACTGTTTTTT. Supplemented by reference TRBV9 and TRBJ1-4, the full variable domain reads DSGVTQTPKHLITATGQRVTLRCSPRSGDLSVYWYQQSLDQGLQFLIQYYNGEERAKGNILERFSAQQFPDLHSELNLSSLELGDSALYFCASSVERWPPDREGRDNEKLFFGSGTQLSVL.

The CDR3 here is CASSQSGRDQPQHF. In DNA, the CDR3 is TGTGCCAGCAGTCAGAGCGGTAGGGATCAGCCCCAGCATTTT. The rearrangement links TRBV6-1 to TRBJ1-5; the D is unclear. The germline V gene has CDR1 MNHNS and CDR2 SASEGT. V dropped 5 bases and J dropped 5 bases, with 13 bases sitting between them. There are 14 residues in the CDR3.

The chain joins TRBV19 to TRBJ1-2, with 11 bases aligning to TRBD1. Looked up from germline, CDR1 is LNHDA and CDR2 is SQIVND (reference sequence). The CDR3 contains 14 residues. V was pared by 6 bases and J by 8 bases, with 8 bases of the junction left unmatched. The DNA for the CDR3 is TGTGCCAGTAGAAAGGGACAGGGGGTTCAGGGCTACACCTTC. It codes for CASRKGQGVQGYTF.

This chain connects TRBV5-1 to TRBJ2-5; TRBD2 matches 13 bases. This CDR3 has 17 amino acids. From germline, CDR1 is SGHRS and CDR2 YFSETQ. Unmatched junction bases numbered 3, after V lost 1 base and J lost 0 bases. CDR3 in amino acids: CASSLQTSGGYQETQYF. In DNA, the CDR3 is TGCGCCAGCAGCTTGCAGACTAGCGGGGGGTACCAAGAGACCCAGTACTTC.

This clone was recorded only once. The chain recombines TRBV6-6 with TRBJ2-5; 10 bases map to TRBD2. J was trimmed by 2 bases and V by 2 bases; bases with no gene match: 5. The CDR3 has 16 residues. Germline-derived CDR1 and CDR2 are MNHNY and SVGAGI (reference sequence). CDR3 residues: CASSYPLAGPQETQYF. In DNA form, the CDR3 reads TGTGCCAGCAGTTACCCACTAGCGGGGCCACAAGAGACCCAGTACTTC.

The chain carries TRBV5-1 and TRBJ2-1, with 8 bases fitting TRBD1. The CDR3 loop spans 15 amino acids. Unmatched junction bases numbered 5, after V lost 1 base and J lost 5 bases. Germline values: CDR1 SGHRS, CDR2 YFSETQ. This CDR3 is CASSLTQGANNEQFF. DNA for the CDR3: TGCGCCAGCAGCTTGACCCAGGGGGCAAACAATGAGCAGTTCTTC. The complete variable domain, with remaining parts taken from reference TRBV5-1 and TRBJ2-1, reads KAGVTQTPRYLIKTRGQQVTLSCSPISGHRSVSWYQQTPGQGLQFLFEYFSETQRNKGNFPGRFSGRQFSNSRSEMNVSTLELGDSALYLCASSLTQGANNEQFFGPGTRLTVL.

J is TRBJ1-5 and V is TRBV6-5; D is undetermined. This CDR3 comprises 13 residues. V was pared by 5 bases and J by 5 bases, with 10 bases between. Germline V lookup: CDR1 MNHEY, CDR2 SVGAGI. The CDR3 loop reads CASSLTIYQPQHF. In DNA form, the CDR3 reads TGTGCCAGCAGTCTTACAATTTATCAGCCCCAGCATTTT.

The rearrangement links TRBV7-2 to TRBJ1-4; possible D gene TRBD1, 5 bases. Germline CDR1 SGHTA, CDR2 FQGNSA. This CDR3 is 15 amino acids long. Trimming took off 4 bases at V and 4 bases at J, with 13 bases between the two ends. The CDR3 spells CASSSMRTLNEKLFF. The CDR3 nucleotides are TGTGCCAGCAGCTCCATGCGGACACTTAATGAAAAACTGTTTTTT. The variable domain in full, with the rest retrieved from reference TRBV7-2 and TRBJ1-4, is GAGVSQSPSNKVTEKGKDVELRCDPISGHTALYWYRQSLGQGLEFLIYFQGNSAPDKSGLPSDRFSAERTGGSVSTLTIQRTQQEDSAVYLCASSSMRTLNEKLFFGSGTQLSVL.

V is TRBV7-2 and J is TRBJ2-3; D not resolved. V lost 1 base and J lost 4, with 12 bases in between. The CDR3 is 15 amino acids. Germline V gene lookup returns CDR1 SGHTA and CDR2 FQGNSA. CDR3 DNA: TGTGCCAGCAGCTTAGGTTGGGTGGGCCCAGATACGCAGTATTTT. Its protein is CASSLGWVGPDTQYF.

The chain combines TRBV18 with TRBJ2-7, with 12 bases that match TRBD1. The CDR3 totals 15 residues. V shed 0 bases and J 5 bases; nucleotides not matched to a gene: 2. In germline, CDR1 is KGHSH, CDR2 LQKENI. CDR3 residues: CASSPPGQGADEQYF. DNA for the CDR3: TGTGCCAGCTCACCACCGGGACAGGGGGCCGACGAGCAGTACTTC.

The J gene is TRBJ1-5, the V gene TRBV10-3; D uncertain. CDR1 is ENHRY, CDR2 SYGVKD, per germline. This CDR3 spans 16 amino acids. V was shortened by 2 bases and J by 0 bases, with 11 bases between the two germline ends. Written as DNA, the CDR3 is TGTGCCATCAGTGAGAGGGAGGGAACTAGCAATCAGCCCCAGCATTTT. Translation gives CAISEREGTSNQPQHF.

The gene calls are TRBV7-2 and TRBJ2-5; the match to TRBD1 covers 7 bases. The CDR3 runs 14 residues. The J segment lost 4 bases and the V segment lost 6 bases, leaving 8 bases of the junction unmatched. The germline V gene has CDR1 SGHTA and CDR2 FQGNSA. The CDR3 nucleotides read TGTGCCAGCAGTAACAGGGGATTCGGAGAGACCCAGTACTTC. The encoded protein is CASSNRGFGETQYF.